The present entry profiles one TCR beta chain with its context. Antigen unknown. This record belongs to a study of graft-versus-host responses after intestinal transplantation. The study's findings and limits: Peak circulating GvH clone levels tracked with early post-transplant HvG declines. GvH clones were identified in recipient marrow, with some first appearing in ileum or blood.

Using immunoSEQ multiplex PCR, the repertoire was profiled, and TCRdb retains in-frame clones only, with some absent. This sample has 75,000 to 100,000 clones, with around nine tenths found just once. The germline CDR1 and CDR2 sequences are SGHRS and YFSETQ. The CDR3 totals 18 residues. Trimming at V came to 4 bases and at J to 5 bases, leaving 16 bases not matched to a gene. This sequence originates from a human patient who received an intestinal transplant, so some T cells may come from the graft donor. The sequencing used PBMCs, collected about 460 days after intestinal transplant. The chain has TRBV5-1 and TRBJ2-2, with 8 bases lining up with TRBD1. CDR3 in DNA: TGCGCCAGCAGCCCCCGCACTCGTATGGACAGGGCTACCGGGGAGCTGTTTTTT. Translation gives CASSPRTRMDRATGELFF. Supplemented by reference TRBV5-1 and TRBJ2-2, the full variable domain reads KAGVTQTPRYLIKTRGQQVTLSCSPISGHRSVSWYQQTPGQGLQFLFEYFSETQRNKGNFPGRFSGRQFSNSRSEMNVSTLELGDSALYLCASSPRTRMDRATGELFFGEGSRLTVL.